This T cell receptor (beta chain) was recovered during a study of cytomegalovirus exposure and HLA in healthy donors. About this clone itself: Its antigen is not identified.

Study findings and constraints: Across donors, sequencing depth was assumed by presence/absence analyses to be roughly uniform. Judged likely to be a sequencing artifact was a cluster of highly shared sequence variants. Another analysis was done later, and it associated roughly 15,000 TCR beta sequences with HLA alleles at 0.05 false discovery rate.

PCR amplification relied on 60 Vbeta primers (plus 13 Jbeta primers). Profiled with immunoSEQ multiplex PCR; TCRdb holds only in-frame clones, not every one. The table includes roughly 140,000 clones, around 85% detected once. V shed 3 bases and J shed 4 bases, with 17 bases lying between them. The germline V gene encodes CDR1 SGHNT and CDR2 YYREEE (reference sequence). This CDR3 comprises 16 residues. The TCR sequence derives from a female donor in good health and CMV-seronegative. Sequences were obtained from PBMCs. The rearrangement uses TRBV5-4 and TRBJ1-3, with D unclear. The CDR3 DNA reads TGTGCCAGCAGCTCCCCCTCCCGGGAGGCGGGAAACACCATATATTTT. Translated: CASSSPSREAGNTIYF.